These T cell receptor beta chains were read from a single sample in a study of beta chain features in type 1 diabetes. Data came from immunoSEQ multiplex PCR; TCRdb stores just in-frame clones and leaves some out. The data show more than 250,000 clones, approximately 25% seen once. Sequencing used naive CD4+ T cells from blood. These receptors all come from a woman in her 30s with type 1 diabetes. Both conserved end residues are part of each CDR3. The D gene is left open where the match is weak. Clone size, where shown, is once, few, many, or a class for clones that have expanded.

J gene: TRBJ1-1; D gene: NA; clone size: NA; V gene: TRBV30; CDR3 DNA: TGTGCCTGGAGTGTCGGGTTCGGGGGGAGATACACTGAAGCTTTCTTT; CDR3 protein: CAWSVGFGGRYTEAFF
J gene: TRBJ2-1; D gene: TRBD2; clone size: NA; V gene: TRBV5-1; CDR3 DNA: TGCGCCAGCAGCTTCCTAGCGGCTAACCACAATGAGCAGTTCTTC; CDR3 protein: CASSFLAANHNEQFF
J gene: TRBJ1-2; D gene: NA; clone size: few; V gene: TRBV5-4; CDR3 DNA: TGTGCCAGCAGCTTGAACAGGGACTATGGCTACACCTTC; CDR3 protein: CASSLNRDYGYTF
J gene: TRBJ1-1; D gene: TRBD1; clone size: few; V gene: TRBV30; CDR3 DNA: TGTGCCTGGAGTGTACGACAGGGGAACACTGAAGCTTTCTTT; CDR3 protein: CAWSVRQGNTEAFF
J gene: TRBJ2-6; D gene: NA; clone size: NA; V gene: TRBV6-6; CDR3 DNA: TGTGCCAGCAGGCCACGGTCTGGGGCCAACGTCCTGACTTTC; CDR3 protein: CASRPRSGANVLTF
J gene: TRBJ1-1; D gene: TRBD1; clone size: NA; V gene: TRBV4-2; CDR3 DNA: TGTGCCAGCAGCCAAGATTATGCATGGGACAGGAACACTGAAGCTTTCTTT; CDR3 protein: CASSQDYAWDRNTEAFF
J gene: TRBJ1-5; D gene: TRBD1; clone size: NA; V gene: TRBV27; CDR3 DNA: TGTGCCAGCAGCCTAGGACAGGGGAATCAGCCCCAGCATTTT; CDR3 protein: CASSLGQGNQPQHF
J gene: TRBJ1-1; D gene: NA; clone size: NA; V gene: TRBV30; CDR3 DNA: TGTGCCTGGACCAAACGTGGGGCGTTGTTTCGGGTCACTGAAGCTTTCTTT; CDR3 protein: CAWTKRGALFRVTEAFF
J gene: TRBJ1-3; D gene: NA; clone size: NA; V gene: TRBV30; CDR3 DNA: TGTGCCTGGAGTGTAGGACTGGGATCTGGAAACACCATATATTTT; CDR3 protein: CAWSVGLGSGNTIYF
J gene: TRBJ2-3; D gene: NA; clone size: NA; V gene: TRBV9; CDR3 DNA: TGTGCCAGCAGCGTAGGCGGGGACCCGGAGATCACAGATACGCAGTATTTT; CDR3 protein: CASSVGGDPEITDTQYF